What follows are 25 T cell receptor beta chains derived from one specimen sequenced in a study of blood T cell repertoires in COVID-19. Sequencing used immunoSEQ multiplex PCR; TCRdb keeps in-frame clones, though not all of them. The sample lists over 300,000 clones; 70% to 90% were seen once. The sequenced sample consisted of peripheral blood. These receptors all stem from a man in his forties or fifties with acute or convalescent COVID-19.

Details on this clone: The sample holds other DNA sequences that translate to the same CDR3. The V and J genes are TRBV15 and TRBJ2-7, with 7 bases lining up with TRBD1. The germline V gene encodes CDR1 LNHNV and CDR2 YYDKDF (reference sequence). V shed 0 bases, J shed 1 base, and the junction held 3 bases outside the gene matches. The CDR3 sequence is 15 residues long. Written as DNA, the CDR3 is TGTGCCACCAGCAGAGACCCGGGACAGTCCTACGAGCAGTACTTC. Residues: CATSRDPGQSYEQYF.

The chain uses TRBV4-3 and TRBJ1-2; no definite D call. Germline V gene data show CDR1 as LGHNA and CDR2 as YSLEER. The V gene lost 4 bases and the J gene lost 8 bases, with 17 bases spanning the gap. This CDR3 comprises 14 residues. The CDR3 spells CASSRPGEDLGYTF. The CDR3 nucleotides read TGCGCCAGCAGCCGCCCCGGGGAGGATCTGGGCTACACCTTC.

The chain links TRBV19 to TRBJ1-3; D gene uncertain. V lost 9 bases and J 4 bases, leaving 7 bases between the germline ends. This CDR3 is built from 11 residues. Germline CDR1 is LNHDA and CDR2 is SQIVND (reference sequence). The CDR3 DNA sequence: TGTGCCAGCAACCAGGGAAACACCATATATTTT. Translation: CASNQGNTIYF.

The CDR3 nucleotides are TGTGCCAGCAGTTTCTCTTCCGGGGGACCTGGAAACACCATATATTTT. This sequence encodes CASSFSSGGPGNTIYF. This sequence joins TRBV28 and TRBJ1-3, with a tentative D call TRBD1 (5 bases). V lost 3 bases to trimming and J lost 2 bases, with 14 bases between them. The CDR3 extends over 16 amino acids. Germline loops: CDR1 MDHEN, CDR2 SYDVKM.

With regard to this clone: This likely comes from a read error, as the CDR3 has no conserved phenylalanine or tryptophan at its end. The limits of the CDR3 on the DNA are not certain, so only TCRdb's listed CDR3 is given. The genes are TRBV6-1 and TRBJ2-7; the table's TRBD2 call for D was not verified on the DNA. The germline V gene encodes CDR1 MNHNS and CDR2 SASEGT. With termini counted, the CDR3 has 11 amino acids. The CDR3 is CASSEDSGTHI.

The V gene is TRBV18, the J gene TRBJ2-7; possible D gene TRBD2, 5 bases. CDR1 is KGHSH and CDR2 is LQKENI in the germline V gene. V lost 2 bases, J lost 2 bases, and 13 bases lay in between. The CDR3 spans 15 residues. In nucleotides, the CDR3 is TGTGCCAGCTCACCAGGAGGCCGGGCCCCCTACGAGCAGTACTTC. Its translation: CASSPGGRAPYEQYF.

This chain joins TRBV10-3 and TRBJ1-6; the match to TRBD1 covers 7 bases. CDR3 length equals 14 residues. Unmatched junction bases numbered 4, after V lost 3 bases and J lost 8 bases. From germline, CDR1 is ENHRY and CDR2 SYGVKD. CDR3 amino acids: CAISEDREDSPLHF. In DNA form, the CDR3 reads TGTGCCATCAGTGAAGACAGGGAAGATTCACCCCTCCACTTT.

The V and J genes are TRBV7-6 and TRBJ1-5; possibly TRBD1 for D (6 bases). Germline CDR1 is SGHVS and CDR2 is FNYEAQ. The CDR3 spans 15 residues. Trimming removed 2 bases at V and 5 bases at J, with 13 bases between. The CDR3 DNA reads TGTGCCAGCAGCTTAAGAACAGGGTTTGATCAGCCCCAGCATTTT. Translation: CASSLRTGFDQPQHF.

This rearrangement joins TRBV24-1 to TRBJ2-7, with a tentative D call TRBD1 (6 bases). The CDR3 consists of 15 residues. The V gene's germline CDR1 is KGHDR and CDR2 SFDVKD. Trimming removed 3 bases from V and 4 bases from J, with 15 bases in between. The chain's CDR3 is CATSDPGRGNYEQYF. The CDR3, as DNA: TGTGCCACCAGTGATCCCGGCAGGGGAAATTACGAGCAGTACTTC.

The chain is built from TRBV12-3 or TRBV12-4 and TRBJ1-4; unclear D gene. The CDR3 is made up of 11 amino acids. Between the trimmed V and J ends, which lost 6 bases and 10 bases, there was a span of 9 bases. The CDR3 DNA sequence: TGTGCCAGCAGAACTAGAGGAAAACTGTTTTTT. It is translated as CASRTRGKLFF.

The chain links TRBV4-1 to TRBJ2-7, with D unresolved. CDR3 size: 14 residues. V shed 1 base and J shed 1 base, with 8 bases lying between them. Germline lookup yields CDR1 MGHRA and CDR2 YSYEKL. CDR3 in amino acids: CASSQALESYEQYF. The DNA for the CDR3 is TGCGCCAGCAGCCAAGCGCTAGAATCCTACGAGCAGTACTTC.

The rearrangement uses TRBV6-2 or TRBV6-3 and TRBJ2-5, with 7 bases lining up with TRBD1. The germline gives CDR1 MNHEY, CDR2 SVGEGT. The V gene end was trimmed by 6 bases and the J gene end by 5 bases; junction bases not matched to a gene: 3. The CDR3 consists of 12 residues. CDR3 nucleotide sequence: TGTGCCAGCAGCGGACAGGCCGAGACCCAGTACTTC. Amino acids: CASSGQAETQYF.

The chain couples TRBV20-1 to TRBJ2-2, with D possibly matching TRBD2 (5 bases). CDR1 and CDR2 (germline): DFQATT, SNEGSKA (reference sequence). V lost 6 bases and J lost 8, with 10 bases in between. The CDR3 contains 11 residues. As DNA, the CDR3 is TGCAGTGCCCTCCGGACTGGGGAGCTGTTTTTT. It codes for CSALRTGELFF.

The V and J genes are TRBV19 and TRBJ1-4; 8 bases align to TRBD1. J was trimmed by 3 bases and V by 5 bases; bases with no gene match: 5. Germline V gives CDR1 LNHDA, CDR2 SQIVND (reference sequence). The length of the CDR3 is 15 residues. CDR3 in DNA: TGTGCCAGTAGTTCGGGACAGGCTGCTAATGAAAAACTGTTTTTT. Translating gives CASSSGQAANEKLFF.

The J gene is TRBJ2-7, the V gene TRBV9; 9 bases are shared with TRBD1. The CDR3 is 16 amino acids. The V and J ends lost 4 bases and 3 bases, in that order; junction bases with no gene match: 11. CDR1 and CDR2 from the germline V gene are SGDLS and YYNGEE. The CDR3 is CASSSTAGTGNYEQYF. The CDR3 DNA reads as TGTGCCAGCAGCTCGACCGCCGGGACAGGGAACTACGAGCAGTACTTC.

This clone was seen only once. The chain recombines TRBV7-9 with TRBJ1-2; the match to TRBD1 covers 8 bases. This CDR3 comprises 16 residues. CDR1 and CDR2 from the germline V gene are SEHNR and FQNEAQ (reference sequence). V shed 0 bases and J 4 bases; nucleotides not matched to a gene: 7. Here the CDR3 DNA reads TGTGCCAGCAGCTTAGCCAGTACAGGGGGAGTCTATGGCTACACCTTC. The encoded protein is CASSLASTGGVYGYTF.

This chain links TRBV7-2 with TRBJ2-7, with D possibly matching TRBD2 (6 bases). Germline lookup yields CDR1 SGHTA and CDR2 FQGNSA. V shed 3 bases and J shed 0 bases, with 12 bases lying between them. The CDR3 loop spans 15 amino acids. CDR3 DNA: TGTGCCAGCAGCTTGGGGGGACGAAACTCCTACGAGCAGTACTTC. This codes for CASSLGGRNSYEQYF.

The rearrangement links TRBV18 to TRBJ1-3; perhaps TRBD1 as D (5 bases). This CDR3 region has 16 residues. V lost 3 bases, J lost 8 bases, and 20 bases lay in between. Per germline, CDR1 KGHSH and CDR2 LQKENI. The CDR3 loop reads CASSPIYRFVVDTIYF. The CDR3 DNA sequence: TGTGCCAGCTCACCGATTTACAGGTTCGTGGTTGACACCATATATTTT. Supplemented by reference TRBV18 and TRBJ1-3, the full variable domain reads NAGVMQNPRHLVRRRGQEARLRCSPMKGHSHVYWYRQLPEEGLKFMVYLQKENIIDESGMPKERFSAEFPKEGPSILRIQQVVRGDSAAYFCASSPIYRFVVDTIYFGEGSWLTVV.

Only a few counts were recorded for this clone. J is TRBJ1-4 and V is TRBV7-8; D may be TRBD1 (5 bases). V lost 5 bases and J 0 bases, leaving 13 bases between the germline ends. The CDR3 is 16 residues long. The V gene's germline CDR1 is SGHVS and CDR2 FQNEAQ. CDR3 residues: CASSTSRQTTNEKLFF. The CDR3 coding sequence is TGTGCCAGCAGCACCTCTAGACAGACAACTAATGAAAAACTGTTTTTT. Full variable domain (rest looked up from reference TRBV7-8 and TRBJ1-4): GAGVSQSPRYKVAKRGQDVALRCDPISGHVSLFWYQQALGQGPEFLTYFQNEAQLDKSGLPSDRFFAERPEGSVSTLKIQRTQQEDSAVYLCASSTSRQTTNEKLFFGSGTQLSVL.

This clone came up a few times. The chain combines TRBV7-2 with TRBJ1-2; 9 bases are shared with TRBD1. The germline V gene encodes CDR1 SGHTA and CDR2 FQGNSA. V was clipped by 5 bases and J by 4 bases; unmatched bases: 14. This CDR3 contains 17 residues. CDR3 in amino acids: CASSHGSRTGESYGYTF. Written as DNA, the CDR3 is TGTGCCAGCAGCCACGGATCACGGACAGGGGAAAGCTATGGCTACACCTTC.

The V gene is TRBV18, the J gene TRBJ1-5; D not certain. Germline CDR1 is KGHSH and CDR2 is LQKENI. This CDR3 contains 16 residues. V gave up 3 bases and J gave up 0 bases, with 12 bases separating them. For the CDR3, the DNA is TGTGCCAGCTCACCCCGCAGAACAGATAGCAATCAGCCCCAGCATTTT. Its protein product is CASSPRRTDSNQPQHF. Full variable domain (outside the CDR3, taken from reference TRBV18 and TRBJ1-5): NAGVMQNPRHLVRRRGQEARLRCSPMKGHSHVYWYRQLPEEGLKFMVYLQKENIIDESGMPKERFSAEFPKEGPSILRIQQVVRGDSAAYFCASSPRRTDSNQPQHFGDGTRLSIL.

V and J are TRBV25-1 and TRBJ2-5; TRBD2 matches at 12 bases. This CDR3 is 15 amino acids long. The V and J ends lost 6 bases and 5 bases, in that order; junction bases with no gene match: 7. Germline CDR1 reads MGHDK; CDR2 reads SYGVNS. This CDR3 is CASSATSGGFETQYF. As DNA, the CDR3 is TGTGCCAGCAGCGCGACTAGCGGGGGATTTGAGACCCAGTACTTC.

This clone has just one count. The chain is built from TRBV2 and TRBJ1-6, with D unclear. This CDR3 comprises 14 residues. CDR1 and CDR2 (germline): SNHLY, FYNNEI. V shed 5 bases and J shed 5 bases, with 10 bases lying between them. The CDR3 spells CASSPGRNNSPLHF. The CDR3 DNA reads TGTGCCAGCAGTCCCGGGAGGAATAATTCACCCCTCCACTTT.

Turning to this clone: The junction and the germline gene differ at one end; a read error may be behind it. The rearrangement joins TRBV7-7 to TRBJ1-4; D is ambiguous. This CDR3 region has 15 residues. Germline assignment: CDR1 SSHAT and CDR2 FNYEAQ (reference sequence). This CDR3 is CASSPGTGSSEKLFF. The CDR3 DNA reads TGTGCTAGCAGCCCCGGAACGGGATCTAGTGAAAAACTGTTTTTT.

The chain couples TRBV6-5 to TRBJ2-1; TRBD2 is a possible D gene (6 bases). Germline CDR1 reads MNHEY; CDR2 reads SVGAGI. The CDR3 sequence is 15 residues long. V shed 6 bases and J shed 3 bases, with 15 bases lying between them. DNA of the CDR3: TGTGCCAGCAGCCACCGGGGGAGTAACTACAATGAGCAGTTCTTC. Translated, it gives CASSHRGSNYNEQFF.